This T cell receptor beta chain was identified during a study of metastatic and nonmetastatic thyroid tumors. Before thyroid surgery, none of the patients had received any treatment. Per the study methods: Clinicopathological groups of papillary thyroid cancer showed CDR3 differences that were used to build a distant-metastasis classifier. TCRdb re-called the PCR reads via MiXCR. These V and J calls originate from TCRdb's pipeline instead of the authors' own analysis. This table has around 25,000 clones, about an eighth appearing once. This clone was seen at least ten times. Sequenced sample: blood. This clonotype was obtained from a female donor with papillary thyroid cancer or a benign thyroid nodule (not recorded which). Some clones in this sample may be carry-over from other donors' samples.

CDR3 DNA sequence: TGTGCCAGCTCACCGGGGGGGCAGGTGAACACTGAAGCTTTCTTT. This translates into CASSPGGQVNTEAFF. V is TRBV18 and J is TRBJ1-1; tentatively, D is TRBD1 (6 bases). Germline lookup yields CDR1 KGHSH and CDR2 LQKENI. Trimming stripped 3 bases from V and 0 bases from J, with 11 bases between. The CDR3 extends over 15 amino acids.